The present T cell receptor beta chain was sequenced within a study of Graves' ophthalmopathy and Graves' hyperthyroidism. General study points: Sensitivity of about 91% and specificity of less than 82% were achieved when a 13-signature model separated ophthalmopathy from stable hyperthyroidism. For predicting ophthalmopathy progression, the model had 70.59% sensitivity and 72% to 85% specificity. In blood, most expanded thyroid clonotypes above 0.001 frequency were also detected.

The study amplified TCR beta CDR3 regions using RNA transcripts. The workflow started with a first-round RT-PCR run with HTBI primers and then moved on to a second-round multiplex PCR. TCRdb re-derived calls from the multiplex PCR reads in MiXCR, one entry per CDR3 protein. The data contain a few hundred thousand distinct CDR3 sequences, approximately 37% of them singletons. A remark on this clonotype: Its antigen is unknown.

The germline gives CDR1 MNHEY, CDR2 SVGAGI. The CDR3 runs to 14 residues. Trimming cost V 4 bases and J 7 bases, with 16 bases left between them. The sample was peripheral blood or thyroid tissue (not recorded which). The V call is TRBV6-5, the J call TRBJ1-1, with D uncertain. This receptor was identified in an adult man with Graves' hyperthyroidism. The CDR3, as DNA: TGTGCCAGCAGTTTCCCTAGCGGGCGTGATGAAGCTTTCTTT. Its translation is CASSFPSGRDEAFF.